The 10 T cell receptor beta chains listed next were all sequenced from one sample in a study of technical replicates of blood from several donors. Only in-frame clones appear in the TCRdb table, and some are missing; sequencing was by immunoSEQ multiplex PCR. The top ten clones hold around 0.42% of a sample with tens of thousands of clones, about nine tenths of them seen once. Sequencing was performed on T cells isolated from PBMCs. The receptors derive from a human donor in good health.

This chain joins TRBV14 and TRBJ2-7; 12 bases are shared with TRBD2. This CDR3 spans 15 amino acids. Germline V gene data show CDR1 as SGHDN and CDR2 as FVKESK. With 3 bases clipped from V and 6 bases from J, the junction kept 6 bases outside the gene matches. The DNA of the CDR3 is TGTGCCAGCAGCCAGCTAGCGGGAGGGATGATCGAGCAGTACTTC. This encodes CASSQLAGGMIEQYF.

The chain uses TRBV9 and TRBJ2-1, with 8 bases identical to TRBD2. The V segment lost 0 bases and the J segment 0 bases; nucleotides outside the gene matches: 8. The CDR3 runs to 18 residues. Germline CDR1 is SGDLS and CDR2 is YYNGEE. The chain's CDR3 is CASSVDLGLAGSYNEQFF. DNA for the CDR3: TGTGCCAGCAGCGTAGATTTGGGGCTAGCGGGCTCCTACAATGAGCAGTTCTTC.

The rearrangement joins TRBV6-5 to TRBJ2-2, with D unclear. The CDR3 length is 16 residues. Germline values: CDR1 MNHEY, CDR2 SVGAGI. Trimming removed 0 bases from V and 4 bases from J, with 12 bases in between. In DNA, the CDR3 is TGTGCCAGCAGTTACTCGGAGAGGTTGAGCACCGGGGAGCTGTTTTTT. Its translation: CASSYSERLSTGELFF.

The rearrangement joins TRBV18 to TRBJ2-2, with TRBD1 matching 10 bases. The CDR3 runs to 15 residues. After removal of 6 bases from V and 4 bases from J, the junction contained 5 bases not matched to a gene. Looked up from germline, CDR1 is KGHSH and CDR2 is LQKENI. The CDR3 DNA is TGTGCCAGCTCGCAGGGGACAGGGGCCACCGGGGAGCTGTTTTTT. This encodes CASSQGTGATGELFF.

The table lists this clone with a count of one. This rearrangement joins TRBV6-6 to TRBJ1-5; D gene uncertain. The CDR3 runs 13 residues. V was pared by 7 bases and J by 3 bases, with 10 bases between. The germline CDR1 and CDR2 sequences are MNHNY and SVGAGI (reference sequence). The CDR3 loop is CASMAGSNQPQHF. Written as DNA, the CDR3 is TGTGCCAGCATGGCGGGGTCCAATCAGCCCCAGCATTTT.

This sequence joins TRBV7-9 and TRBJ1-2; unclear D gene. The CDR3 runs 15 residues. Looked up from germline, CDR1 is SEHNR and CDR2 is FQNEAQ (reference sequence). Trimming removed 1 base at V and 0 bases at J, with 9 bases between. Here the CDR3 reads CASSLVADSNYGYTF. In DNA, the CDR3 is TGTGCCAGCAGCTTAGTCGCGGACTCTAACTATGGCTACACCTTC.

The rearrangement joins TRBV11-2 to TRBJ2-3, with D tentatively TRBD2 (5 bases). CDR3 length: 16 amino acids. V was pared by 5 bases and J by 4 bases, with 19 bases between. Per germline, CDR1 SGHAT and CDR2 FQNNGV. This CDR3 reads CASSARFRGIPDTQYF. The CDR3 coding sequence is TGTGCCAGCAGCGCAAGGTTTCGAGGGATTCCAGATACGCAGTATTTT.

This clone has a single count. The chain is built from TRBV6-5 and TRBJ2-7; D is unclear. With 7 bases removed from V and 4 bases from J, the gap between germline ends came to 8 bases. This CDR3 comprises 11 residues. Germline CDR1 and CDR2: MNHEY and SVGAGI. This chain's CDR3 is CASTAKYEQYF. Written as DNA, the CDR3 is TGTGCCAGCACCGCGAAGTACGAGCAGTACTTC.

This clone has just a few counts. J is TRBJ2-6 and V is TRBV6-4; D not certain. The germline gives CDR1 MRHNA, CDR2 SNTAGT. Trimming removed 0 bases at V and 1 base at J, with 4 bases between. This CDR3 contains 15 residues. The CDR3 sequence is CASSDSSSGANVLTF. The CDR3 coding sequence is TGTGCCAGCAGTGACTCGAGTTCTGGGGCCAACGTCCTGACTTTC.

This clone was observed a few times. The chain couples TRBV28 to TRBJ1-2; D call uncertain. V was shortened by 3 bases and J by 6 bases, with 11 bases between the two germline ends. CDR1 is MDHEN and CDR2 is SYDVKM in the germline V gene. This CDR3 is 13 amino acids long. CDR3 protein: CASSFVSAHGYTF. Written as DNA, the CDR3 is TGTGCCAGCAGTTTCGTCAGTGCTCATGGCTACACCTTC.